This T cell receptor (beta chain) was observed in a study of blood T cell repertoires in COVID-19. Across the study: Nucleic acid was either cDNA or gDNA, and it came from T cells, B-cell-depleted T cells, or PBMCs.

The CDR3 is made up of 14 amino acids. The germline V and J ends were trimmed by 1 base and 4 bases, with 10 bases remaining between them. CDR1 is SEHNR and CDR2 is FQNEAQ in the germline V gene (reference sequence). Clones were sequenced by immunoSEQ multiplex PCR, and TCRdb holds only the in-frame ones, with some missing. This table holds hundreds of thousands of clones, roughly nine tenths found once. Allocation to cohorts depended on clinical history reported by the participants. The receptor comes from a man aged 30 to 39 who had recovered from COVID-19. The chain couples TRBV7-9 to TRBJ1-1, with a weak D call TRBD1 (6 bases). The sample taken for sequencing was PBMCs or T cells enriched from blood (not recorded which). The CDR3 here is CASSLETGTTEAFF. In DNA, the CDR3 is TGTGCCAGCAGCTTAGAAACAGGGACCACTGAAGCTTTCTTT. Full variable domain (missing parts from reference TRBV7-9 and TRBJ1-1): DTGVSQNPRHKITKRGQNVTFRCDPISEHNRLYWYRQTLGQGPEFLTYFQNEAQLEKSRLLSDRFSAERPKGSFSTLEIQRTEQGDSAMYLCASSLETGTTEAFFGQGTRLTVV.